This T cell receptor beta chain was observed in a study of T cell responses to AZD1222 COVID-19 vaccine. Study outcomes and limitations: The number of AZD1222 recipients seropositive at baseline was only 6 or 7. Spike-wide coverage was observed for vaccine-associated CD4 TCRs, with dominant responses at 160-218 and 743-854.

Concerning this clone itself: Its specificity is not known.

The ends lost 7 bases at V and 7 bases at J; junction bases unmatched: 9. The CDR3 is 14 amino acids. The germline gives CDR1 MNHEY, CDR2 SVGAGI. The method was immunoSEQ multiplex PCR; TCRdb's version includes in-frame clones alone and lacks a portion of them. The sample holds over 85,000 clones, 80% to 85% seen once. This receptor was obtained from an adult in good health. V gene TRBV6-5 combines with J gene TRBJ1-5; 8 bases fit TRBD1. Sequences were derived from peripheral blood, sampled on day 0 of AZD1222 vaccination. This CDR3 is CASTTRTGPQPQHF. In DNA form, the CDR3 reads TGTGCCAGCACCACACGGACAGGGCCCCAGCCCCAGCATTTT.